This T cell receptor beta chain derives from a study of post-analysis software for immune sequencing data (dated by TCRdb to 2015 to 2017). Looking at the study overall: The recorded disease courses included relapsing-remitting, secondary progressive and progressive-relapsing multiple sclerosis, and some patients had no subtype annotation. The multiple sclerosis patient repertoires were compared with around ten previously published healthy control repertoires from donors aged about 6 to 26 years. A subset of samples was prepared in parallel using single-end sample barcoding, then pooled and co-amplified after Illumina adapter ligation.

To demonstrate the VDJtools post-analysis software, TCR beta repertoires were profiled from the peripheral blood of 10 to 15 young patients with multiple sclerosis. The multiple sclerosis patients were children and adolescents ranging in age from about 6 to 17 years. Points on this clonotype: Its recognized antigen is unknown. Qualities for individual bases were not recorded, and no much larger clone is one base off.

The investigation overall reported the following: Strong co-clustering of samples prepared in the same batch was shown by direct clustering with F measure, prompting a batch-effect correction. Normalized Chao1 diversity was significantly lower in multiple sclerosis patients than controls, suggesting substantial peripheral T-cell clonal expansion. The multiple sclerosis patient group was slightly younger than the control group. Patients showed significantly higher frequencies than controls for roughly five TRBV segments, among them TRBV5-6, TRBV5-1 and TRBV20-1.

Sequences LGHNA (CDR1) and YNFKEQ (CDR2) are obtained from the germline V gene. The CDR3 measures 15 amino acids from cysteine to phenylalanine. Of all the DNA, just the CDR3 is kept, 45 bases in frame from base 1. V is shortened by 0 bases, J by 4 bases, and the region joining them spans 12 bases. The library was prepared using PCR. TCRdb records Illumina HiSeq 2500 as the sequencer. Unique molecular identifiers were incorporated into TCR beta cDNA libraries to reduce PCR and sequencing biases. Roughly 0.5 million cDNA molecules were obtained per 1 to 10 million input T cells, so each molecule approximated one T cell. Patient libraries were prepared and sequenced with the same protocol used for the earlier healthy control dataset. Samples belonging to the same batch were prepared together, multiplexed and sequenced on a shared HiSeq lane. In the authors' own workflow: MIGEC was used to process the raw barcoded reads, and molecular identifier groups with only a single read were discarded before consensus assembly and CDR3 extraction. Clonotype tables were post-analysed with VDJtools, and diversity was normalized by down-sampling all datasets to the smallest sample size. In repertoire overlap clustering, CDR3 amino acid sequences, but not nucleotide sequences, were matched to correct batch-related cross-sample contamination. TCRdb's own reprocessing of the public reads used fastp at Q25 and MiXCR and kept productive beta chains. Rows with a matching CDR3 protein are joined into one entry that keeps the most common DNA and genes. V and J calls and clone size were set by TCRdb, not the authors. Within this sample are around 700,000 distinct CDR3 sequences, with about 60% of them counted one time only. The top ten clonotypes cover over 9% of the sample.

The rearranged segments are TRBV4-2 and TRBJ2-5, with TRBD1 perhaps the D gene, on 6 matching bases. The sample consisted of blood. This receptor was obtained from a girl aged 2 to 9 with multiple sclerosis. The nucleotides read TGTGCCAGCAGCCAAGAGTTGGCAGGGGCAGAGACCCAGTACTTC. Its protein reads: CASSQELAGAETQYF.